The following is a TCR beta chain sequence with its context. The junction had 10 bases not matched to a gene; V was cut back by 5 bases and J by 2 bases. CDR3 length equals 16 residues. The germline V gene encodes CDR1 LGHNA and CDR2 YNFKEQ. This sample is part of a study of cytomegalovirus exposure and HLA in healthy donors. The primer mix had 60 Vbeta and 13 Jbeta primers. Using immunoSEQ multiplex PCR, the repertoire was profiled, and TCRdb retains in-frame clones only, with some absent. The sample comprises approximately 110,000 clones, 65% of which are singletons, and approximately 3.8% rests with the top ten.

The genes are TRBV4-2 and TRBJ2-7; 9 bases line up with TRBD1. Sequencing was carried out using PBMCs. The receptor's source is a man aged 25-40 years in good health and CMV-seropositive. The CDR3 is CASSSKTGTGTYEQYF. For the CDR3, the DNA is TGTGCCAGCAGCTCGAAAACCGGGACAGGGACCTACGAGCAGTACTTC.